The 15 T cell receptor beta chains below were found in one sample sequenced in a study of blood T cell repertoires in COVID-19. This table comes from immunoSEQ multiplex PCR, and its TCRdb copy is limited to in-frame clones, with some not included. The sample gives 350,000 or so clones, roughly nine tenths of which show up once; approximately 4.1% is in the top ten. The sequenced material came from peripheral blood. The origin of the receptors is an older woman with COVID-19, enrolled during active disease.

V and J are TRBV18 and TRBJ1-5; unclear D gene. Between the trimmed V and J ends, which lost 3 bases and 0 bases, there was a span of 12 bases. This CDR3 contains 16 residues. Germline V gene lookup returns CDR1 KGHSH and CDR2 LQKENI. The CDR3, as DNA: TGTGCCAGCTCACCGACGACACCGTATAGCAATCAGCCCCAGCATTTT. Protein: CASSPTTPYSNQPQHF.

CDR3 region: CASSYQGAEAFF. The CDR3, as DNA: TGTGCCAGCAGTTACCAGGGGGCTGAAGCTTTCTTT. This chain connects TRBV6-2 or TRBV6-3 to TRBJ1-1; TRBD1 aligns across 7 bases. Trimming at V came to 2 bases and at J to 6 bases, leaving 0 bases not matched to a gene. The V gene's germline CDR1 is MNHEY and CDR2 SVGEGT. The CDR3 consists of 12 residues.

This rearrangement joins TRBV9 to TRBJ1-6; D not certain. Trimming cost V 4 bases and J 0 bases, with 11 bases left between them. CDR1 SGDLS and CDR2 YYNGEE come from the germline V gene. The CDR3 extends over 16 amino acids. Here the CDR3 reads CASSSGSSSYNSPLHF. The CDR3 nucleotides are TGTGCCAGCAGCAGCGGTTCGAGCTCCTATAATTCACCCCTCCACTTT.

The gene calls are TRBV18 and TRBJ1-1; 7 bases align to TRBD1. Germline CDR1 reads KGHSH; CDR2 reads LQKENI. The ends lost 8 bases at V and 5 bases at J; junction bases unmatched: 8. The CDR3 is 13 amino acids. This CDR3 reads CASEGALGTEAFF. The CDR3 DNA is TGTGCCAGCGAGGGGGCTCTAGGGACTGAAGCTTTCTTT.

The chain joins TRBV3-1 (or the pseudogene TRBV3-2) to TRBJ1-2; 10 nucleotides agree with TRBD1. Germline assignment: CDR1 LGHDT and CDR2 YNNKEL (reference sequence). The CDR3 sequence is 15 residues long. V lost 5 bases and J lost 7; bases outside the gene matches: 10. CDR3 amino acids: CASSDRDRGSGGYTF. CDR3 DNA sequence: TGTGCCAGCAGCGACCGGGACAGGGGTTCAGGTGGCTACACCTTC.

The rearrangement joins TRBV6-5 to TRBJ2-3; 7 bases line up with TRBD2. V was pared by 6 bases and J by 5 bases, with 11 bases of the junction left unmatched. CDR1 is MNHEY, CDR2 SVGAGI, per germline. The CDR3 spans 15 residues. The CDR3: CASRNWGGTRDTQYF. In DNA form, the CDR3 reads TGTGCCAGCAGGAACTGGGGGGGAACCCGAGATACGCAGTATTTT.

The chain has TRBV11-2 and TRBJ2-7; 10 positions match TRBD1. Germline CDR1 is SGHAT and CDR2 is FQNNGV. CDR3 length equals 13 residues. V trimming: 6 bases; J trimming: 3 bases; junction bases outside the gene matches: 2. DNA for the CDR3: TGTGCCAGCAGTAGGGACAGGGGCTACGAGCAGTACTTC. Protein: CASSRDRGYEQYF.

The chain couples TRBV7-9 to TRBJ2-7; 12 bases agree with TRBD1. CDR3 length: 15 amino acids. Per germline, CDR1 SEHNR and CDR2 FQNEAQ (reference sequence). J lost 4 bases, V lost 3 bases, and 4 bases had no gene match. As DNA, the CDR3 is TGTGCCAGCAGCTTGGGGACAGGGGGCGCGTACGAGCAGTACTTC. Translated: CASSLGTGGAYEQYF.

This chain connects TRBV6-4 to TRBJ1-2; D ambiguous. V gave up 3 bases and J gave up 4 bases, with 9 bases separating them. Per the germline V gene, CDR1 is MRHNA and CDR2 is SNTAGT. The CDR3 is 13 amino acids. This chain's CDR3 is CASSEAPFYGYTF. DNA for the CDR3: TGTGCCAGCAGTGAGGCACCGTTCTATGGCTACACCTTC.

The chain joins TRBV30 to TRBJ1-2; 7 nucleotides agree with TRBD1. V was clipped by 2 bases and J by 8 bases; unmatched bases: 5. The CDR3 sequence is 12 residues long. Per the germline V gene, CDR1 is GTSNPN and CDR2 is SVGIG (reference sequence). This CDR3 reads CAWSRGRPGYTF. In DNA, the CDR3 is TGTGCCTGGAGTAGGGGGCGGCCCGGCTACACCTTC.

Only a few counts were recorded for this clone. This chain's CDR3 is CASSPILDTGELFF. CDR3 nucleotide sequence: TGTGCCAGCAGCCCAATACTAGACACCGGGGAGCTGTTTTTT. This chain connects TRBV7-3 to TRBJ2-2; weak D call: TRBD2 (5 bases). V was cut by 5 bases and J by 3 bases, with 10 bases left in between. CDR1 is SGHTA and CDR2 is FQGTGA in the germline V gene. The CDR3 is 14 amino acids. The whole variable domain, filled in from reference TRBV7-3 and TRBJ2-2, reads GAGVSQTPSNKVTEKGKYVELRCDPISGHTALYWYRQSLGQGPEFLIYFQGTGAADDSGLPNDRFFAVRPEGSVSTLKIQRTERGDSAVYLCASSPILDTGELFFGEGSRLTVL.

The chain employs TRBV6-2 or TRBV6-3 and TRBJ2-3, with D unclear. The CDR3 spans 14 residues. V was shortened by 0 bases and J by 0 bases, with 4 bases between the two germline ends. Germline V gene lookup returns CDR1 MNHEY and CDR2 SVGEGT. CDR3 sequence: CASSYSASTDTQYF. The CDR3, as DNA: TGTGCCAGCAGTTACTCAGCTAGCACAGATACGCAGTATTTT.

The chain has TRBV12-5 and TRBJ2-2; weak D call: TRBD1 (6 bases). The CDR3 runs 16 residues. Germline CDR1 is LGHNT and CDR2 is FRNRAP. The ends were cut back, 2 bases at V and 2 bases at J, with 12 bases in the middle. CDR3 nucleotides: TGTGCTAGTGGTTTGTTGACAGGTTCAAACACCGGGGAGCTGTTTTTT. Translating gives CASGLLTGSNTGELFF. Supplemented by reference TRBV12-5 and TRBJ2-2, the full variable domain reads DARVTQTPRHKVTEMGQEVTMRCQPILGHNTVFWYRQTMMQGLELLAYFRNRAPLDDSGMPKDRFSAEMPDATLATLKIQPSEPRDSAVYFCASGLLTGSNTGELFFGEGSRLTVL.

This chain connects TRBV7-8 to TRBJ1-5; 8 bases line up with TRBD1. The V and J ends lost 5 bases and 5 bases, in that order; junction bases with no gene match: 5. The CDR3 is made up of 14 amino acids. The germline V gene encodes CDR1 SGHVS and CDR2 FQNEAQ. As DNA, the CDR3 is TGTGCCAGCAGCGTAAACAGGGGGGATCAGCCCCAGCATTTT. The encoded protein is CASSVNRGDQPQHF.

This chain's CDR3 is CASSFNRVGVETQYF. The CDR3, as DNA: TGTGCCAGCAGTTTTAACAGGGTCGGCGTAGAGACCCAGTACTTC. V gene TRBV7-2 combines with J gene TRBJ2-5, with D possibly TRBD1 on 6 matching bases. Germline V gives CDR1 SGHTA, CDR2 FQGNSA. This CDR3 is built from 15 residues. Trimming took off 6 bases at V and 4 bases at J, with 18 bases between the two ends.